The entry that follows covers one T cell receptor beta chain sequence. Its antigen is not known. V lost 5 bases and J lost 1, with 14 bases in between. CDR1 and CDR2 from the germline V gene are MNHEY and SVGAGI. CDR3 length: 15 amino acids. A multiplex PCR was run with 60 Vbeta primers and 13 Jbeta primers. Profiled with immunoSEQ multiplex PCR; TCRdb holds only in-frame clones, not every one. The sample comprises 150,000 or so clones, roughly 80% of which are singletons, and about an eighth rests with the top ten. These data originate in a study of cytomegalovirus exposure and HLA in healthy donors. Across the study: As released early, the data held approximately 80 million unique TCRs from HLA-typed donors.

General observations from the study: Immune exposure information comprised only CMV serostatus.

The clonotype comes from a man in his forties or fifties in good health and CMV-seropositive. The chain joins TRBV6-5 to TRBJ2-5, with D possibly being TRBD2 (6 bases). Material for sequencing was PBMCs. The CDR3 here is CASSPTWDSQETQYF. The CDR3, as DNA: TGTGCCAGCAGTCCTACCTGGGACTCCCAAGAGACCCAGTACTTC.